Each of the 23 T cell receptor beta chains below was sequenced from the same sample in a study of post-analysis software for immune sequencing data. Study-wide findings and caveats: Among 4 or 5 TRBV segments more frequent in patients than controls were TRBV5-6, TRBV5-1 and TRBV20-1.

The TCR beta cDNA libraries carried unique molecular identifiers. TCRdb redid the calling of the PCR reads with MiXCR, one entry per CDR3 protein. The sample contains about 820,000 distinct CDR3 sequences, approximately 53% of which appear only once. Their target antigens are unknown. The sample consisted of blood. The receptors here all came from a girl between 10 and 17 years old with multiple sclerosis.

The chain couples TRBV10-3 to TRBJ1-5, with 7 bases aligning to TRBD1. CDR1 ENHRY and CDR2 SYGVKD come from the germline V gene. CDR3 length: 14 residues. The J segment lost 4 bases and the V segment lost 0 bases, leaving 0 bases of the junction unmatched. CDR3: CAISESTGNQPQHF. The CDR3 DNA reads TGTGCCATCAGTGAGTCGACAGGGAATCAGCCCCAGCATTTT.

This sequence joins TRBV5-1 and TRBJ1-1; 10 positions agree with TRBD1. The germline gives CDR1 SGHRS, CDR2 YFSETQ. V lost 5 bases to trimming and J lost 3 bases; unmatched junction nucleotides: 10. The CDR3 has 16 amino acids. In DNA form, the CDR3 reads TGCGCCAGCAGTCCCGGGACAGGGGTCCGGGACACTGAAGCTTTCTTT. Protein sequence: CASSPGTGVRDTEAFF.

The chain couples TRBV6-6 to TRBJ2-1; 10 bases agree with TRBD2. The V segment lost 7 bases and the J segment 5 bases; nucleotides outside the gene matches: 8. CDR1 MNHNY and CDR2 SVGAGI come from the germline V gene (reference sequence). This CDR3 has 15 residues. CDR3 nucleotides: TGTGCCAGCAATCCTAGCGGGGGAGACCACAATGAGCAGTTCTTC. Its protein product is CASNPSGGDHNEQFF.

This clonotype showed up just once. The CDR3 DNA reads as TGTGCCAGCAGCCATTTCCGGGACCAGGGGACCTACGAGCAGTACTTC. Its protein product is CASSHFRDQGTYEQYF. V usage is TRBV7-9 and J usage is TRBJ2-7; D is perhaps TRBD1 (6 bases). Germline CDR1 is SEHNR and CDR2 is FQNEAQ (reference sequence). CDR3 length: 16 residues. Trimming stripped 5 bases from V and 2 bases from J, with 19 bases between. The whole variable domain, filled in from reference TRBV7-9 and TRBJ2-7, reads DTGVSQNPRHKITKRGQNVTFRCDPISEHNRLYWYRQTLGQGPEFLTYFQNEAQLEKSRLLSDRFSAERPKGSFSTLEIQRTEQGDSAMYLCASSHFRDQGTYEQYFGPGTRLTVT.

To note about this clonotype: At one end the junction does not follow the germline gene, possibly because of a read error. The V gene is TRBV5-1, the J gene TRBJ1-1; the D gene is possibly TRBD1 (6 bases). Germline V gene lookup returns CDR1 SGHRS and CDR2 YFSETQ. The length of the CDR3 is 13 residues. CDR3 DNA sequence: TGCGCCAGCAGCTGGAGGGGGAACACTGGAGCTTTCTTT. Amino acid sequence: CASSWRGNTGAFF.

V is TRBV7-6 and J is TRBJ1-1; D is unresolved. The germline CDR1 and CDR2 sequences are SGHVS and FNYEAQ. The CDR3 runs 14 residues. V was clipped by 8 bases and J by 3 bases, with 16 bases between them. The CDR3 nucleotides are TGTGCCAGCGGCCTAGGAATCGGGGACACTGAAGCTTTCTTT. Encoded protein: CASGLGIGDTEAFF. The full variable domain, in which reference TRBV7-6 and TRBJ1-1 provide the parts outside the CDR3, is GAGVSQSPRYKVTKRGQDVALRCDPISGHVSLYWYRQALGQGPEFLTYFNYEAQQDKSGLPNDRFSAERPEGSISTLTIQRTEQRDSAMYRCASGLGIGDTEAFFGQGTRLTVV.

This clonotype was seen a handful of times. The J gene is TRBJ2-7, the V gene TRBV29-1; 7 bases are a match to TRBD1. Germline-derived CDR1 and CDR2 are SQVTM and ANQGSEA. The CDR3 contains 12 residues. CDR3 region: CSIGAGGYEQYF. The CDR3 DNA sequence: TGCAGTATCGGTGCAGGGGGCTACGAGCAGTACTTC.

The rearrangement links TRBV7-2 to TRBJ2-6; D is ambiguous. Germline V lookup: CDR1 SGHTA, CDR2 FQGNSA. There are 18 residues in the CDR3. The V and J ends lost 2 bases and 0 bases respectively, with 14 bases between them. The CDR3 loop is CASSLWVGMSSGANVLTF. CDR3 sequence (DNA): TGTGCCAGCAGCTTATGGGTAGGGATGAGCTCTGGGGCCAACGTCCTGACTTTC.

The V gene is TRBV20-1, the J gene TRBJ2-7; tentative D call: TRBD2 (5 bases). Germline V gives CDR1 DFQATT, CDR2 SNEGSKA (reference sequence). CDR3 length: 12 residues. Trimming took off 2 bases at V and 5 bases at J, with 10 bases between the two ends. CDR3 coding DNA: TGCAGTGCTAGACCCGGGAACCACGAGCAGTACTTC. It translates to CSARPGNHEQYF.

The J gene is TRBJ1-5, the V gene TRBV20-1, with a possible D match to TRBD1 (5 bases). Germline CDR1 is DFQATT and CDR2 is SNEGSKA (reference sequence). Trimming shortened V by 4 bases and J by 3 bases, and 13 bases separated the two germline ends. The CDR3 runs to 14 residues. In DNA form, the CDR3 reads TGCAGTGCTACGGTCCGGGGACTCAATCAGCCCCAGCATTTT. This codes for CSATVRGLNQPQHF.

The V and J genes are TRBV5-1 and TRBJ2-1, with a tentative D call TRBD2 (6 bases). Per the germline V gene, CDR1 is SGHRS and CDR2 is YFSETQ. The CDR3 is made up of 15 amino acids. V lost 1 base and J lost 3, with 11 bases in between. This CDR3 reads CASSLNKAGYNEQFF. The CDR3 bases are TGCGCCAGCAGCTTGAACAAAGCGGGCTACAATGAGCAGTTCTTC.

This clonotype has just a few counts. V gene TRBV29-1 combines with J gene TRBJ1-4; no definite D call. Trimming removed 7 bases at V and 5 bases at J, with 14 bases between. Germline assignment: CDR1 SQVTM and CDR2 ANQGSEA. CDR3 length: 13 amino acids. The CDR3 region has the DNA TGCAGCGCGGGTCAGGCCGGGAATGAAAAACTGTTTTTT. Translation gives CSAGQAGNEKLFF.

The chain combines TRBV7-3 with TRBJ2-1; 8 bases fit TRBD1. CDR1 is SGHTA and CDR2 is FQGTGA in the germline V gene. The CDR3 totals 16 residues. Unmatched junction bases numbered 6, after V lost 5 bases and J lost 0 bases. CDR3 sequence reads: CASSTGQDRSYNEQFF. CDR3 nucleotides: TGTGCCAGCAGCACGGGACAGGACCGCTCCTACAATGAGCAGTTCTTC.

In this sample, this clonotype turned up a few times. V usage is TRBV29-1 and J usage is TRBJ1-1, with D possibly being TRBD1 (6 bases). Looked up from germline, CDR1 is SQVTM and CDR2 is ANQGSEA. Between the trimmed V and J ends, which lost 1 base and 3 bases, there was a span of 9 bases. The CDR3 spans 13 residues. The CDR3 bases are TGCAGCGTTGAAGGGGGGCAGGACACTGAAGCTTTCTTT. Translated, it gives CSVEGGQDTEAFF.

In nucleotides, the CDR3 is TGTGCCATCAGGGGGGACAGGGCCTACGAGCAGTACTTC. Protein: CAIRGDRAYEQYF. The chain employs TRBV10-3 and TRBJ2-7; TRBD1 aligns across 9 bases. The ends lost 6 bases at V and 2 bases at J; junction bases unmatched: 2. Germline lookup yields CDR1 ENHRY and CDR2 SYGVKD. This CDR3 has 13 amino acids.

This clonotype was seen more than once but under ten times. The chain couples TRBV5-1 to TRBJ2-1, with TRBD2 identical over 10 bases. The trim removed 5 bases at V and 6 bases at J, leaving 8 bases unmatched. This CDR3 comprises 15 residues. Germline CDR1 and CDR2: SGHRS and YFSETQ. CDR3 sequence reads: CASSLEASGSNEQFF. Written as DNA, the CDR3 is TGCGCCAGCAGTCTCGAGGCTAGCGGGAGCAATGAGCAGTTCTTC. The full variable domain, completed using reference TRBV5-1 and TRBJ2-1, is KAGVTQTPRYLIKTRGQQVTLSCSPISGHRSVSWYQQTPGQGLQFLFEYFSETQRNKGNFPGRFSGRQFSNSRSEMNVSTLELGDSALYLCASSLEASGSNEQFFGPGTRLTVL.

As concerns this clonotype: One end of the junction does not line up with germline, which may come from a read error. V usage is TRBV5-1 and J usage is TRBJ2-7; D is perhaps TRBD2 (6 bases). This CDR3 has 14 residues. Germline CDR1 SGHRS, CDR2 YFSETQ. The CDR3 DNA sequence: TGCGCCGGCAGCTTTACGGAGGGGCTAAGCGAGCAGTACTTC. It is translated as CAGSFTEGLSEQYF.

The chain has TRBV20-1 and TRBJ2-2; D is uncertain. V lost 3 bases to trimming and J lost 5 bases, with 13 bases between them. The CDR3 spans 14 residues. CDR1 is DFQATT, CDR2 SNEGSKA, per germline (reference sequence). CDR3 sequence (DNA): TGCAGTGCTAGGAAAGAGCGAAGGACCGGGGAGCTGTTTTTT. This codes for CSARKERRTGELFF.

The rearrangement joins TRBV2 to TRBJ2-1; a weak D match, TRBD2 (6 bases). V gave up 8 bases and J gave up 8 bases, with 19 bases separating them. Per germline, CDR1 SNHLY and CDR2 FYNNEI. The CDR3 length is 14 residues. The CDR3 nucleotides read TGTGCCAGCTATAGAGCGGGCCCATTCGATGAGCAGTTCTTC. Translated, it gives CASYRAGPFDEQFF.

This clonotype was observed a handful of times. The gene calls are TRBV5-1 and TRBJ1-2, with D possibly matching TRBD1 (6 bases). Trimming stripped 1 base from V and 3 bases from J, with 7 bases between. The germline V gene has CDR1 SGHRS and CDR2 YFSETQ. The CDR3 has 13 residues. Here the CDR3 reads CASSLSGDYGYTF. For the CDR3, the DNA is TGCGCCAGCAGCTTGTCAGGGGACTATGGCTACACCTTC.

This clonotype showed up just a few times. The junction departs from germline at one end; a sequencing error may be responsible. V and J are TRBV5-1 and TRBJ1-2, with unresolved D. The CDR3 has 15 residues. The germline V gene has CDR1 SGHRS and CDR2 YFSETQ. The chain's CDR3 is CASSLEGRPDYGYTF. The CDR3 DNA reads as TGCGCCAGCAGCTTGGAAGGCAGGCCGGACTATGGTTACACCTTC. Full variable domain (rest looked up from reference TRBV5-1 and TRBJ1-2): KAGVTQTPRYLIKTRGQQVTLSCSPISGHRSVSWYQQTPGQGLQFLFEYFSETQRNKGNFPGRFSGRQFSNSRSEMNVSTLELGDSALYLCASSLEGRPDYGYTFGSGTRLTVV.

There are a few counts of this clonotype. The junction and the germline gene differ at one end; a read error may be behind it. CDR3 nucleotides: TGCGCTAGCACAATACAGGTCTCCAATGAGCAGTTCTTC. This gives the protein CASTIQVSNEQFF. V gene TRBV5-1 combines with J gene TRBJ2-1, with TRBD1 as a possible D gene (5 bases). The CDR3 is made up of 13 amino acids. Looked up from germline, CDR1 is SGHRS and CDR2 is YFSETQ.

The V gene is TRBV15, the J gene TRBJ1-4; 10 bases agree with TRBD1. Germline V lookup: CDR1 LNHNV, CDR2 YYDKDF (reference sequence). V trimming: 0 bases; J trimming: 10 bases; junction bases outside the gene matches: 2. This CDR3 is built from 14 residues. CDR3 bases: TGTGCCACCAGCAGAGATTGGACAGGGGGAAAACTGTTTTTT. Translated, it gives CATSRDWTGGKLFF.